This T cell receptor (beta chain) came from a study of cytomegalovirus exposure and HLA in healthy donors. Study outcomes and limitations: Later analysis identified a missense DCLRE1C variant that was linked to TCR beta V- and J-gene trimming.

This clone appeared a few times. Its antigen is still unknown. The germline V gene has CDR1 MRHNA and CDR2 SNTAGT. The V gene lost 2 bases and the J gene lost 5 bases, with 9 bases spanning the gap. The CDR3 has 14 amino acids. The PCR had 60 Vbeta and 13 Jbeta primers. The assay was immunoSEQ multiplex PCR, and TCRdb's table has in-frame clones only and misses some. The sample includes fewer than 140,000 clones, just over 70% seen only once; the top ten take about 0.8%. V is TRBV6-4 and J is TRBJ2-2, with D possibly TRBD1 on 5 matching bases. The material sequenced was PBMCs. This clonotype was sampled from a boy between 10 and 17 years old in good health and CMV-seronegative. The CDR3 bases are TGTGCCAGCAGTGACGGGGCCCAGACCGGGGAGCTGTTTTTT. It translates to CASSDGAQTGELFF.